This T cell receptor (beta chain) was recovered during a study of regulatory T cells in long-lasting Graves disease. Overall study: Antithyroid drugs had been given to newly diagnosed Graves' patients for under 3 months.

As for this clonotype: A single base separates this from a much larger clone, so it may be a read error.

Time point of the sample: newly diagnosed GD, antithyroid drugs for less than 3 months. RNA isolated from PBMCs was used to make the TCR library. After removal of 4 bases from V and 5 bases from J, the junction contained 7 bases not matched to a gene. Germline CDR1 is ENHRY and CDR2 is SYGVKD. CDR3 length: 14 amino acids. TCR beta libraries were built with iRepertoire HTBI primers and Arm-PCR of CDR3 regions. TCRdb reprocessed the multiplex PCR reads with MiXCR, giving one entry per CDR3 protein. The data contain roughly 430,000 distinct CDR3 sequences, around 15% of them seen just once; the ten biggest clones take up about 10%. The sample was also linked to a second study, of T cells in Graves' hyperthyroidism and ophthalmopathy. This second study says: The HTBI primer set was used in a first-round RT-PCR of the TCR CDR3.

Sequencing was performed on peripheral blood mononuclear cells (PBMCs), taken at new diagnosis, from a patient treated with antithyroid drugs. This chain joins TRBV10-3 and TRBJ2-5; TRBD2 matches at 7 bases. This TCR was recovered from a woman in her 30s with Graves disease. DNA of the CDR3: TGTGCCATCAGTGGGAAAACTAGCGCTGAGACCCAGTACTTC. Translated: CAISGKTSAETQYF.